This entry concerns a single TCR beta chain. The data stem from a study of blood T cell repertoires in COVID-19. Overall study: Acute and convalescent COVID-19 specimens originated in the United States, Italy and Spain.

TCRdb's table, derived via immunoSEQ multiplex PCR, lists solely in-frame clones and lacks some. The sample holds some 100,000 clones, about 89% seen once. The germline gives CDR1 LNHDA, CDR2 SQIVND (reference sequence). V lost 6 bases and J lost 10; bases outside the gene matches: 10. The CDR3 consists of 14 residues. This chain links TRBV19 with TRBJ2-1, with TRBD2 matching 9 bases. This clonotype was obtained from a human donor with acute or convalescent COVID-19. The donor label of this sample is uncertain. The specimen sequenced was peripheral blood. CDR3 coding DNA: TGTGCCAGTAGACCCAACCTAGCGGGGACGGAGCAGTTCTTC. It encodes CASRPNLAGTEQFF. The whole variable domain, filled in from reference TRBV19 and TRBJ2-1, reads DGGITQSPKYLFRKEGQNVTLSCEQNLNHDAMYWYRQDPGQGLRLIYYSQIVNDFQKGDIAEGYSVSREKKESFPLTVTSAQKNPTAFYLCASRPNLAGTEQFFGPGTRLTVL.